This entry lists 30 T cell receptor beta chains sequenced from one sample in a study of T cell responses to AZD1222 COVID-19 vaccine. Libraries were prepared by immunoSEQ multiplex PCR; TCRdb keeps only in-frame clonotypes and omits some of them. Among about 140,000 clones listed, around 90% were seen once. The specimen was peripheral blood, collected 28 days after the second dose of the MenACWY control vaccine. The receptors originated from an adult who received the MenACWY meningococcal vaccine as a control.

The chain couples TRBV28 to TRBJ1-1, with D possibly matching TRBD1 (5 bases). Trimming stripped 7 bases from V and 7 bases from J, with 19 bases between. The CDR3 sequence is 14 residues long. Looked up from germline, CDR1 is MDHEN and CDR2 is SYDVKM. As DNA, the CDR3 is TGTGCCAGCATCCCCATCACCCAGGGCAGTGAAGCTTTCTTT. This codes for CASIPITQGSEAFF.

This clone has just one count. The V call is TRBV5-1, the J call TRBJ1-4, with unresolved D. Germline values: CDR1 SGHRS, CDR2 YFSETQ. The CDR3 extends over 17 amino acids. Trimming cost V 1 base and J 0 bases, with 13 bases left between them. CDR3 sequence (DNA): TGCGCCAGCAGCTTGTTCGCCGTGAGCGCAACTAATGAAAAACTGTTTTTT. Its translation is CASSLFAVSATNEKLFF.

The V gene is TRBV7-2, the J gene TRBJ2-3, with D perhaps matching TRBD2 (5 bases). The germline V gene has CDR1 SGHTA and CDR2 FQGNSA. Trimming left V 4 bases short and J 3 bases short, with 8 bases between. This CDR3 has 13 amino acids. DNA for the CDR3: TGTGCCAGCAGCTCCGGGGTAACAGATACGCAGTATTTT. This translates into CASSSGVTDTQYF.

The chain couples TRBV29-1 to TRBJ1-2, with 7 nucleotides matching TRBD1. Trimming took 3 bases from V and 3 from J; bases not matched to a gene: 19. The CDR3 covers 18 residues. Looked up from germline, CDR1 is SQVTM and CDR2 is ANQGSEA. For the CDR3, the DNA is TGCAGCGTTGACAGAACGCAATACGGACAGGCGGGGGACTATGGCTACACCTTC. Its protein is CSVDRTQYGQAGDYGYTF.

The rearrangement links TRBV28 to TRBJ2-3, with TRBD2 matching 9 bases. This CDR3 has 16 residues. Germline V gene sequence: CDR1 MDHEN, CDR2 SYDVKM. Trimming removed 2 bases from V and 4 bases from J; junction bases left unmatched: 7. The CDR3 coding sequence is TGTGCCAGCAGTTTAATAGCGGGAGTGGGTCCAGATACGCAGTATTTT. It translates to CASSLIAGVGPDTQYF.

The rearrangement joins TRBV9 to TRBJ2-1; D tentatively reads TRBD1 or TRBD2 (5 bases each). Germline-derived CDR1 and CDR2 are SGDLS and YYNGEE. This CDR3 comprises 15 residues. The V and J ends lost 0 bases and 5 bases respectively, with 12 bases between them. The CDR3 sequence: CASSVEVRGDNEQFF. CDR3 sequence (DNA): TGTGCCAGCAGCGTAGAGGTTCGGGGCGACAATGAGCAGTTCTTC.

The rearrangement links TRBV7-2 to TRBJ2-7; no firm D call. CDR3 length: 13 residues. The germline V and J ends were trimmed by 2 bases and 7 bases, with 12 bases remaining between them. Germline V CDR1 and CDR2: SGHTA, FQGNSA. CDR3: CASSLQGSREQYF. The CDR3 coding sequence is TGTGCCAGCAGCTTACAAGGGTCGAGGGAGCAGTACTTC. Full variable domain (outside the CDR3, taken from reference TRBV7-2 and TRBJ2-7): GAGVSQSPSNKVTEKGKDVELRCDPISGHTALYWYRQSLGQGLEFLIYFQGNSAPDKSGLPSDRFSAERTGGSVSTLTIQRTQQEDSAVYLCASSLQGSREQYFGPGTRLTVT.

This clone came up once. The rearrangement joins TRBV7-2 to TRBJ1-5, with D unresolved. Trimming removed 5 bases from V and 3 bases from J, with 17 bases in between. The CDR3 is made up of 16 amino acids. Germline CDR1 reads SGHTA; CDR2 reads FQGNSA. In nucleotides, the CDR3 is TGTGCCAGCAGCCCGGTAGGGCTAACCCTCAATCAGCCCCAGCATTTT. This translates into CASSPVGLTLNQPQHF.

The CDR3 DNA reads TGTGCCAGCAGCCATGACAGGACAGCCACGAACACTGAAGCTTTCTTT. Translating gives CASSHDRTATNTEAFF. The chain links TRBV27 to TRBJ1-1; a possible D gene is TRBD1 (6 bases). Looked up from germline, CDR1 is MNHEY and CDR2 is SMNVEV (reference sequence). Trimming took 6 bases from V and 1 from J, leaving 18 bases between them. The CDR3 has 16 amino acids.

The chain is built from TRBV10-3 and TRBJ2-3; 13 bases fit TRBD2. CDR1 is ENHRY, CDR2 SYGVKD, per germline. After removal of 7 bases from V and 6 bases from J, the junction contained 16 bases not matched to a gene. The CDR3 loop spans 18 amino acids. This CDR3 is CAINTGLAGLGKGDTQYF. The CDR3, as DNA: TGTGCCATCAATACGGGACTAGCGGGGCTGGGCAAAGGGGATACGCAGTATTTT.

This chain connects TRBV5-6 to TRBJ2-1; 8 nucleotides line up with TRBD2. The junction had 4 bases not matched to a gene; V was cut back by 0 bases and J by 5 bases. The CDR3 consists of 15 residues. The V gene's germline CDR1 is SGHDT and CDR2 YYEEEE. CDR3 protein: CASSLATSDNNEQFF. DNA for the CDR3: TGTGCCAGCAGCTTGGCGACTAGCGACAACAATGAGCAGTTCTTC.

The chain joins TRBV27 to TRBJ1-1; the match to TRBD1 covers 8 bases. This CDR3 has 15 amino acids. The germline V gene has CDR1 MNHEY and CDR2 SMNVEV (reference sequence). Germline trimming cut 3 bases from V and 4 bases from J; bases unmatched to any gene: 7. The CDR3 spells CASSFTGGRFTEAFF. The DNA of the CDR3 is TGTGCCAGCAGTTTCACAGGGGGTAGGTTCACTGAAGCTTTCTTT.

This clone was seen once. The rearrangement uses TRBV20-1 and TRBJ2-5; D is possibly TRBD1 (5 bases). V lost 5 bases and J 9 bases, leaving 13 bases between the germline ends. Germline CDR1 is DFQATT and CDR2 is SNEGSKA (reference sequence). The CDR3 contains 11 residues. The CDR3 is CSADSPGAQYF. CDR3 in DNA: TGCAGTGCTGACAGCCCCGGAGCCCAGTACTTC.

The CDR3 DNA sequence: TGTGCCAGCAGCTTAGGAGGTCAGGGTAGTCAGCCCCAGCATTTT. It yields the protein CASSLGGQGSQPQHF. The chain links TRBV7-2 to TRBJ1-5; D possibly corresponds to TRBD1 (5 bases). This CDR3 region has 15 residues. Per germline, CDR1 SGHTA and CDR2 FQGNSA. V lost 1 base and J 6 bases, leaving 13 bases between the germline ends.

This chain joins TRBV19 and TRBJ2-5, with 14 bases lining up with TRBD2. The V gene end was trimmed by 5 bases and the J gene end by 3 bases; junction bases not matched to a gene: 11. This CDR3 region has 18 residues. Germline V lookup: CDR1 LNHDA, CDR2 SQIVND (reference sequence). The CDR3 loop reads CASSPYPGLAGVEETQYF. CDR3 DNA: TGTGCCAGTAGTCCATACCCGGGACTAGCGGGAGTTGAAGAGACCCAGTACTTC. Filled out from reference TRBV19 and TRBJ2-5, the complete variable domain reads DGGITQSPKYLFRKEGQNVTLSCEQNLNHDAMYWYRQDPGQGLRLIYYSQIVNDFQKGDIAEGYSVSREKKESFPLTVTSAQKNPTAFYLCASSPYPGLAGVEETQYFGPGTRLLVL.

The V and J genes are TRBV6-5 and TRBJ1-2, with D unresolved. The ends were cut back, 6 bases at V and 6 bases at J, with 20 bases in the middle. The V gene's germline CDR1 is MNHEY and CDR2 SVGAGI. The CDR3 runs to 15 residues. The CDR3 DNA reads TGTGCCAGCAGAACTCGAACGGGCAGGAGCGATGGCTACACCTTC. Translated: CASRTRTGRSDGYTF.

The chain uses TRBV2 and TRBJ1-1; the D is unclear. Germline V gene data show CDR1 as SNHLY and CDR2 as FYNNEI. Trimming took 6 bases from V and 2 from J, leaving 7 bases between them. There are 12 residues in the CDR3. The CDR3 coding sequence is TGTGCCAGCAGCGGTCTTAACACTGAAGCTTTCTTT. Its protein product is CASSGLNTEAFF.

The chain carries TRBV11-2 and TRBJ1-3; D might be TRBD1 (5 bases). Per germline, CDR1 SGHAT and CDR2 FQNNGV. Trimming cost V 7 bases and J 4 bases, with 11 bases left between them. CDR3 length: 13 amino acids. CDR3 nucleotide sequence: TGTGCCAGCAACGGGGGGGTAGGAAACACCATATATTTT. As protein: CASNGGVGNTIYF.

The chain joins TRBV6-5 to TRBJ2-2; 7 positions agree with TRBD2. CDR3 length equals 14 residues. From germline, CDR1 is MNHEY and CDR2 SVGAGI. The V and J ends lost 6 bases and 3 bases, in that order; junction bases with no gene match: 4. DNA for the CDR3: TGTGCCAGCAGAACTAGCGACGACACCGGGGAGCTGTTTTTT. Translating gives CASRTSDDTGELFF.

The chain employs TRBV6-5 and TRBJ1-3; 11 nucleotides agree with TRBD1. V was clipped by 6 bases and J by 9 bases; unmatched bases: 4. The CDR3 has 13 amino acids. Germline CDR1 and CDR2: MNHEY and SVGAGI. CDR3 bases: TGTGCCAGCAGAACCGGGACAGGGGGCACCATATATTTT. Protein sequence: CASRTGTGGTIYF.

The V and J genes are TRBV7-8 and TRBJ2-5; 7 positions agree with TRBD2. The germline V gene encodes CDR1 SGHVS and CDR2 FQNEAQ. Trimming at V came to 0 bases and at J to 4 bases, leaving 2 bases not matched to a gene. The length of the CDR3 is 14 residues. CDR3 region: CASSLAGGRETQYF. The CDR3 DNA reads TGTGCCAGCAGCTTAGCGGGCGGGAGAGAGACCCAGTACTTC.

The genes are TRBV7-9 and TRBJ1-6; D gene unclear. Germline lookup yields CDR1 SEHNR and CDR2 FQNEAQ (reference sequence). CDR3 size: 13 residues. V was trimmed by 7 bases and J by 8 bases, leaving 12 bases between them. CDR3 loop: CASTSASYSPLHF. The CDR3 DNA reads as TGTGCCAGCACCTCGGCGTCGTATTCACCCCTCCACTTT.

V usage is TRBV25-1 and J usage is TRBJ1-1; D is undetermined. The CDR3 totals 14 residues. CDR1 and CDR2 (germline): MGHDK, SYGVNS. V lost 4 bases to trimming and J lost 0 bases, with 9 bases between them. CDR3 residues: CASSGMGLNTEAFF. Written as DNA, the CDR3 is TGTGCCAGCAGTGGTATGGGGTTGAACACTGAAGCTTTCTTT.

V gene TRBV5-1 combines with J gene TRBJ1-1, with D unresolved. CDR3 length equals 15 residues. The V gene lost 0 bases and the J gene lost 3 bases, with 12 bases spanning the gap. Germline values: CDR1 SGHRS, CDR2 YFSETQ. CDR3 residues: CASSLGAFVHTEAFF. The DNA for the CDR3 is TGCGCCAGCAGCTTGGGGGCCTTCGTGCACACTGAAGCTTTCTTT.

V and J are TRBV7-3 and TRBJ2-5, with a tentative D call TRBD2 (6 bases). V dropped 4 bases and J dropped 5 bases, with 17 bases sitting between them. This CDR3 comprises 15 residues. Per germline, CDR1 SGHTA and CDR2 FQGTGA. CDR3 region: CASSSTGTLGETQYF. Here the CDR3 DNA reads TGTGCCAGCAGCTCTACCGGGACTTTAGGGGAGACCCAGTACTTC.

This clone was recorded a few times. This chain links TRBV10-3 with TRBJ2-1; 8 bases match TRBD2. The length of the CDR3 is 14 residues. Unmatched junction bases numbered 9, after V lost 4 bases and J lost 10 bases. Germline V lookup: CDR1 ENHRY, CDR2 SYGVKD. DNA for the CDR3: TGTGCCATCAGTGCCGGACTAGCTGACACCGAGCAGTTCTTC. This encodes CAISAGLADTEQFF.

The gene calls are TRBV6-5 and TRBJ1-5, with D unresolved. The CDR3 runs to 13 residues. Germline CDR1 and CDR2: MNHEY and SVGAGI. V gave up 0 bases and J gave up 5 bases, with 5 bases separating them. The CDR3 here is CASSYSRYQPQHF. The CDR3 DNA reads TGTGCCAGCAGTTACTCAAGGTATCAGCCCCAGCATTTT.

The J gene is TRBJ1-5, the V gene TRBV10-3, with TRBD1 as a possible D gene (5 bases). Germline CDR1 is ENHRY and CDR2 is SYGVKD. Trimming took 2 bases from V and 0 from J, leaving 8 bases between them. This CDR3 contains 15 residues. The CDR3 DNA follows: TGTGCCATCAGTGAGACAGGCAATAGCAATCAGCCCCAGCATTTT. It encodes CAISETGNSNQPQHF.

This clone was counted a single time. The genes are TRBV6-5 and TRBJ2-7; either TRBD1 or TRBD2 may fit D (6 bases each). This CDR3 has 13 residues. The germline V gene has CDR1 MNHEY and CDR2 SVGAGI. Trimming left V 4 bases short and J 2 bases short, with 9 bases between. Here the CDR3 reads CASSSGAPYEQYF. CDR3 in DNA: TGTGCCAGCAGTTCGGGGGCCCCCTACGAGCAGTACTTC.

The chain employs TRBV19 and TRBJ1-5; D gene unclear. This CDR3 is built from 14 residues. Deletions cut 3 bases from V and 7 bases from J, with 13 bases between. Germline CDR1 reads LNHDA; CDR2 reads SQIVND (reference sequence). The CDR3 spells CASSMASGSQPQHF. In DNA form, the CDR3 reads TGTGCCAGTAGTATGGCTTCAGGTAGCCAGCCCCAGCATTTT. Drawing the rest from reference TRBV19 and TRBJ1-5, the complete variable domain is DGGITQSPKYLFRKEGQNVTLSCEQNLNHDAMYWYRQDPGQGLRLIYYSQIVNDFQKGDIAEGYSVSREKKESFPLTVTSAQKNPTAFYLCASSMASGSQPQHFGDGTRLSIL.